Listed below are T cell receptor beta chains from one sample, sequenced in a study of molecular identifiers for immune sequencing clone quantification. TCRdb reprocessed the PCR reads with MiXCR, giving one entry per CDR3 protein. This sample carries around 320,000 distinct CDR3 sequences, roughly a quarter of them seen once, and the ten largest clones take 0.74%. The sample consisted of naive CD8+ T cells from blood, with Jurkat cell RNA spiked in. All receptors derive from a human donor in good health. Some libraries in this study had Jurkat cell RNA spiked in. CDR3s include the opening cysteine and the closing phenylalanine or tryptophan. A D gene is named only where the DNA matches it firmly. Only some rows state a clone size, as once, few, many or a class for expanded clones.

size: many
V: TRBV5-1
J: TRBJ2-2
length: 17
D: -
DNA: TGCGCCAGCAGCTTTGATCTGGGGGGCCTTAACACCGGGGAGCTGTTTTTT
CDR3: CASSFDLGGLNTGELFF

size: once
V: TRBV30
J: TRBJ2-3
length: 18
D: TRBD1
DNA: TGTGCCTGGCGGGACAGGCTATTGACTACCCCTAGCACAGATACGCAGTATTTT
CDR3: CAWRDRLLTTPSTDTQYF

size: many
V: TRBV29-1
J: TRBJ2-1
length: 13
D: -
DNA: TGCAGCAAAAAAACCCCAATTGGTAATGAGCAGTTCTTC
CDR3: CSKKTPIGNEQFF

size: few
V: TRBV7-9
J: TRBJ2-3
length: 16
D: TRBD2
DNA: TGTGCCAGCAGCTTAATGAGCGGGGGGGTTACAGATACGCAGTATTTT
CDR3: CASSLMSGGVTDTQYF

size: few
V: TRBV20-1
J: TRBJ2-3
length: 16
D: TRBD2
DNA: TGCAGTGCTAGAGACCCTAGCGGAGCAGTCACAGATACGCAGTATTTT
CDR3: CSARDPSGAVTDTQYF

size: few
V: TRBV2
J: TRBJ2-1
length: 12
D: -
DNA: TGTGCCAGCAGTCCCCGGCGAGGGGAGCAGTTCTTC
CDR3: CASSPRRGEQFF

size: many
V: TRBV9
J: TRBJ2-7
length: 14
D: TRBD2
DNA: TGTGCCAGCAGCGTAGGAGCGGGAGTCCCCGAGCAGTACTTC
CDR3: CASSVGAGVPEQYF

size: -
V: TRBV20-1
J: TRBJ2-7
length: 12
D: -
DNA: TGCAGTGCTGCCGGGACACCCTACGAGCAGTACTTC
CDR3: CSAAGTPYEQYF

size: -
V: TRBV7-9
J: TRBJ2-3
length: 15
D: -
DNA: TGTGCCAGCGGCCCAAGATGGGGGGTGAGAGATACGCAGTATTTT
CDR3: CASGPRWGVRDTQYF

size: -
V: TRBV7-9
J: TRBJ1-1
length: 13
D: -
DNA: TGTGCCAGCAGCCCCCCGTTGGAGACCGAAGCTTTCTTT
CDR3: CASSPPLETEAFF

size: many
V: TRBV6-2/TRBV6-3
J: TRBJ2-7
length: 14
D: -
DNA: TGTGCCAGCAGTTACGTCGAGGGTTTCTACGAGCAGTACTTC
CDR3: CASSYVEGFYEQYF

size: many
V: TRBV5-1
J: TRBJ2-3
length: 14
D: -
DNA: TGCGCCAGCAGCTCCGACTCTTACGCAGATACGCAGTATTTT
CDR3: CASSSDSYADTQYF

size: many
V: TRBV7-9
J: TRBJ1-1
length: 14
D: -
DNA: TGTGCCAGCAGCCCAGACCCTCACCTCGATTTAGCCTTCTTT
CDR3: CASSPDPHLDLAFF

size: many
V: TRBV4-3
J: TRBJ2-7
length: 15
D: -
DNA: TGCGCCAGCAGCCCGCAGGGTTCTCCCGAATACGAGCAGTACTTC
CDR3: CASSPQGSPEYEQYF

size: few
V: TRBV5-6
J: TRBJ2-7
length: 14
D: -
DNA: TGTGCCAGCAGCCAGAGCGGAAGCTCCTACGAGCAGTACTTC
CDR3: CASSQSGSSYEQYF

size: -
V: TRBV7-9
J: TRBJ1-4
length: 15
D: TRBD1
DNA: TGTGCCAGCAGCTTTCGACAGGGAGAAGAGGAAAAACTGTTTTTT
CDR3: CASSFRQGEEEKLFF

size: many
V: TRBV12-3/TRBV12-4
J: TRBJ2-7
length: 14
D: -
DNA: TGTGCCAGCAGCCCGGTGGCTCCGACCTACGAGCAGTACTTC
CDR3: CASSPVAPTYEQYF

size: few
V: TRBV4-1
J: TRBJ2-7
length: 15
D: -
DNA: TGCGCCAGCAGCCAAGAAGGAGGGTACCCCTACGAGCAGTACTTC
CDR3: CASSQEGGYPYEQYF

size: few
V: TRBV4-1
J: TRBJ2-1
length: 17
D: -
DNA: TGCGCCAGCAGCCAAGATAATACGGGGGAGTTGAACAATGAGCAGTTCTTC
CDR3: CASSQDNTGELNNEQFF

size: -
V: TRBV19
J: TRBJ1-1
length: 16
D: -
DNA: TGTGCCAGTAGTATATACTACGTCGAGTTGGACACTGAAGCTTTCTTT
CDR3: CASSIYYVELDTEAFF

size: -
V: TRBV9
J: TRBJ1-1
length: 13
D: TRBD1
DNA: TGTGCCAGCAGCACAGGGGGCGGCACTGAAGCTTTCTTT
CDR3: CASSTGGGTEAFF

size: few
V: TRBV29-1
J: TRBJ1-3
length: 16
D: -
DNA: TGCAGCGTTAGTTTTTGGACGTACAGCTCTGGAAACACCATATATTTT
CDR3: CSVSFWTYSSGNTIYF

size: -
V: TRBV4-3
J: TRBJ2-7
length: 16
D: TRBD2
DNA: TGCGCCAGCAGCCAAGATTTGGCTAGCGGTACCTACGAGCAGTACTTC
CDR3: CASSQDLASGTYEQYF

size: few
V: TRBV24-1
J: TRBJ2-1
length: 12
D: -
DNA: TGTGCCACCAGCGCCTATAACAATGAGCAGTTCTTC
CDR3: CATSAYNNEQFF

size: -
V: TRBV3-1
J: TRBJ2-5
length: 17
D: -
DNA: TGTGCCAGCAGCCACGTCTCCCCGGGACCAGGCCAAGAGACCCAGTACTTC
CDR3: CASSHVSPGPGQETQYF

size: few
V: TRBV7-9
J: TRBJ2-3
length: 16
D: TRBD1
DNA: TGTGCCAGCAGCCACCCGACAGGGGGGTTCACAGATACGCAGTATTTT
CDR3: CASSHPTGGFTDTQYF

size: many
V: TRBV27
J: TRBJ2-3
length: 11
D: -
DNA: TGTGCCAGCATCCCGAGGGATACGCAGTATTTT
CDR3: CASIPRDTQYF

size: many
V: TRBV6-5
J: TRBJ2-1
length: 16
D: -
DNA: TGTGCCAGCAGTTACCGCTCGAAGAGCTCCTACAATGAGCAGTTCTTC
CDR3: CASSYRSKSSYNEQFF

size: -
V: TRBV12-3/TRBV12-4
J: TRBJ2-5
length: 16
D: TRBD1
DNA: TGTGCCAGCAGTGTTACCGGGGACAGGTATCCCCCTCAGGTCAACTTC
CDR3: CASSVTGDRYPPQVNF

size: many
V: TRBV11-2
J: TRBJ1-2
length: 14
D: -
DNA: TGTGCCAGCAGCTTATTCGGCGGAAACTATGGCTACACCTTC
CDR3: CASSLFGGNYGYTF

size: -
V: TRBV29-1
J: TRBJ2-5
length: 15
D: TRBD2
DNA: TGCAGCGTTTCGACTAAGCGGGAGTCGGGGGAGACCCAGTACTTC
CDR3: CSVSTKRESGETQYF

size: -
V: TRBV20-1
J: TRBJ2-3
length: 15
D: -
DNA: TGCAGTGCTAGAGGACATCCACCCCTGACAGATACGCAGTATTTT
CDR3: CSARGHPPLTDTQYF

size: -
V: TRBV6-2/TRBV6-3
J: TRBJ1-1
length: 14
D: -
DNA: TGTGCCAGCAGTTACAGACCTTTGAACACTGAAGCTTTCTTT
CDR3: CASSYRPLNTEAFF

size: many
V: TRBV9
J: TRBJ2-5
length: 14
D: TRBD1
DNA: TGTGCCAGCAGCCCCGGGACAGGCCAAGAGACCCAGTACTTC
CDR3: CASSPGTGQETQYF

size: many
V: TRBV14
J: TRBJ1-1
length: 16
D: -
DNA: TGTGCCAGCAGCCAAGATTTCGGACACCTAAACACTGAAGCTTTCTTT
CDR3: CASSQDFGHLNTEAFF

size: few
V: TRBV7-9
J: TRBJ2-1
length: 15
D: TRBD1
DNA: TGTGCCAGCAGCTTTACGGACAGGGTATACAATGAGCAGTTCTTC
CDR3: CASSFTDRVYNEQFF

size: few
V: TRBV18
J: TRBJ1-2
length: 15
D: TRBD1
DNA: TGTGCCAGCTCACCTCCCGGACAGGGTGGCTATGGCTACACCTTC
CDR3: CASSPPGQGGYGYTF

size: -
V: TRBV12-3/TRBV12-4
J: TRBJ1-1
length: 12
D: -
DNA: TGTGCCAGCAGTTGGGGAACTACGGCAGCTTTCTTT
CDR3: CASSWGTTAAFF

size: many
V: TRBV7-6
J: TRBJ1-1
length: 16
D: TRBD1
DNA: TGTGCCAGCAGCTTGCAGCCACAGGGGATGAACACTGAAGCTTTCTTT
CDR3: CASSLQPQGMNTEAFF

size: few
V: TRBV6-5
J: TRBJ2-1
length: 16
D: -
DNA: TGTGCCAGCAGTTACTCGCGCGGGACGTCCCGACAGGAGCAGTTCTTC
CDR3: CASSYSRGTSRQEQFF

size: few
V: TRBV9
J: TRBJ2-7
length: 16
D: TRBD2
DNA: TGTGCCAGCAGCAGAAGCCCGGGACTAGCGTTCGACGAGCAGTACTTC
CDR3: CASSRSPGLAFDEQYF

size: -
V: TRBV4-1
J: TRBJ1-1
length: 14
D: -
DNA: TGCGCCAGCAGCTCCGCCCCAGCGGACACTGAAGCTTTCTTT
CDR3: CASSSAPADTEAFF

size: -
V: TRBV5-1
J: TRBJ2-1
length: 15
D: -
DNA: TGCGCCAGCAGCTTGGCTAGTGGGGTGTTGAATGAGCAGTTCTTC
CDR3: CASSLASGVLNEQFF

size: -
V: TRBV7-9
J: TRBJ1-5
length: 20
D: -
DNA: TGTGCCAGCAGCTCTAGCGCAGGGGATAACTCTTTTTATAGCAATCAGCCCCAGCATTTT
CDR3: CASSSSAGDNSFYSNQPQHF

size: -
V: TRBV20-1
J: TRBJ2-5
length: 12
D: -
DNA: TGCAGTGCTAGACAGGAGGAAGAGACCCAGTACTTC
CDR3: CSARQEEETQYF

size: few
V: TRBV13
J: TRBJ2-3
length: 17
D: -
DNA: TGTGCCAGCAGCTTAATCCCGGACCCAAAGACCACAGATACGCAGTATTTT
CDR3: CASSLIPDPKTTDTQYF

size: few
V: TRBV5-4
J: TRBJ2-6
length: 18
D: -
DNA: TGTGCCAGCAGCTTATGGGACGCCCTCCAATCTGGGGCCAACGTCCTGACTTTC
CDR3: CASSLWDALQSGANVLTF

size: many
V: TRBV29-1
J: TRBJ1-3
length: 12
D: -
DNA: TGCAGCGTTGAAGTAGCCCGAGGTCCCATATATTTT
CDR3: CSVEVARGPIYF

size: few
V: TRBV24-1
J: TRBJ1-1
length: 12
D: -
DNA: TGTGCCACCGAGGAGGGGTCGGGTGAAGCTTTCTTT
CDR3: CATEEGSGEAFF

size: -
V: TRBV30
J: TRBJ2-1
length: 13
D: TRBD1
DNA: TGTGCGCAAAAGTCGGGACAGCGCAATGAGCAGTTCTTC
CDR3: CAQKSGQRNEQFF

size: -
V: TRBV27
J: TRBJ2-1
length: 15
D: TRBD1
DNA: TGTGCCAGCAGTTTAGCCAGGGGGCGCGGTAATGAGCAGTTCTTC
CDR3: CASSLARGRGNEQFF